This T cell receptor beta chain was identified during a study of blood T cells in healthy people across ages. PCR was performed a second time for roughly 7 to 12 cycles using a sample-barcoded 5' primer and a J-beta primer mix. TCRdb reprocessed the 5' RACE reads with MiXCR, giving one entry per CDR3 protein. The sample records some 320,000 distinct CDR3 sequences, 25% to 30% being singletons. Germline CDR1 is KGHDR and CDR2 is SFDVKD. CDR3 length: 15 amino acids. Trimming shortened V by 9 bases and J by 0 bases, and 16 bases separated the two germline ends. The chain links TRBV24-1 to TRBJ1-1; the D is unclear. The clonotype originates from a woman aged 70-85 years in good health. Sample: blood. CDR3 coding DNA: TGTGCCACCCAGAATCTTGGCTCCATGAACACTGAAGCTTTCTTT. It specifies CATQNLGSMNTEAFF.